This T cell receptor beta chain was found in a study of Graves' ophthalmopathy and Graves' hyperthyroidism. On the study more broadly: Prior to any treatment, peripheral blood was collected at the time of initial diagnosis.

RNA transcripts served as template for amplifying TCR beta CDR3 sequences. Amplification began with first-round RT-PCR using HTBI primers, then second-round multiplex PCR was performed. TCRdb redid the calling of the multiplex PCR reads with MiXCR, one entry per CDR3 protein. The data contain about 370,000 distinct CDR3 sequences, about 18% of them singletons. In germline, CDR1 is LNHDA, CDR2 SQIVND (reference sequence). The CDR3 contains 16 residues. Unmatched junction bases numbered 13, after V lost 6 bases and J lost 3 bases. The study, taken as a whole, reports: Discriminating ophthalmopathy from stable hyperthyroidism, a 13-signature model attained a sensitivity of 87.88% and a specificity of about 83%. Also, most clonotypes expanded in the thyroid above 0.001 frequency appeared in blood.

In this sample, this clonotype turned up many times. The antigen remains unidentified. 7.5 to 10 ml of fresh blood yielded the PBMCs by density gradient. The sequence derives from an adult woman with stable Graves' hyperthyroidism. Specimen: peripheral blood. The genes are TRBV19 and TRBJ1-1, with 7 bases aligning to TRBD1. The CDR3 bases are TGTGCCAGTAGCCTTCGACAGGGTAGTGGGTACACTGAAGCTTTCTTT. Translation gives CASSLRQGSGYTEAFF.